A single sample gave rise to the 9 T cell receptor beta chains below, sequenced in a study of cytomegalovirus exposure and HLA in healthy donors (dated by TCRdb to the late 2010s). Library preparation used the immunoSEQ multiplex PCR assay. For the multiplex PCR, a mixture combining 60 forward primers for TCR Vbeta segments and 13 reverse primers for TCR Jbeta segments was used. TCRdb took over this immuneACCESS table, retaining in-frame rearrangements with V and J assigned. Such tables are incomplete; in checked studies, under half of the missing clones stem from an unresolved V gene, and the remainder is unexplained. The sample profile shows about 210,000 clones; about 86% of them were found once. The top ten hold approximately 0.31% of the sample. What was sequenced was PBMCs. These receptors were taken from a young woman in good health and CMV-seronegative.

This chain joins TRBV5-1 and TRBJ2-1, with 8 bases matching TRBD2. The trim removed 4 bases at V and 0 bases at J, leaving 3 bases unmatched. Per the germline V gene, CDR1 is SGHRS and CDR2 is YFSETQ. The CDR3 runs to 15 residues. Written as DNA, the CDR3 is TGCGCCAGCAGCCTCACTAGCGGCTCCTACAATGAGCAGTTCTTC. Translating it yields CASSLTSGSYNEQFF. The full variable domain, its missing parts supplied by reference TRBV5-1 and TRBJ2-1, is KAGVTQTPRYLIKTRGQQVTLSCSPISGHRSVSWYQQTPGQGLQFLFEYFSETQRNKGNFPGRFSGRQFSNSRSEMNVSTLELGDSALYLCASSLTSGSYNEQFFGPGTRLTVL.

This clone was found a few times. The gene calls are TRBV7-9 and TRBJ1-2; 10 positions agree with TRBD1. Germline CDR1 SEHNR, CDR2 FQNEAQ (reference sequence). CDR3 length: 15 residues. The J segment lost 7 bases and the V segment lost 6 bases, leaving 11 bases of the junction unmatched. CDR3 sequence reads: CASRQSGTGDSGYTF. The CDR3 DNA follows: TGTGCCAGCAGACAATCCGGGACAGGGGATTCTGGCTACACCTTC.

The chain recombines TRBV5-6 with TRBJ2-7; 7 bases match TRBD2. The V gene's germline CDR1 is SGHDT and CDR2 YYEEEE. V lost 4 bases, J lost 0 bases, and 13 bases stayed unmatched. CDR3 length: 17 residues. CDR3 DNA sequence: TGTGCCAGCAGCACTACATTTCCTAGCGGAAGCTCCTACGAGCAGTACTTC. This encodes CASSTTFPSGSSYEQYF.

This chain connects TRBV28 to TRBJ2-5; 7 nucleotides match TRBD2. CDR1 and CDR2 from the germline V gene are MDHEN and SYDVKM. The CDR3 covers 13 residues. Trimming cost V 6 bases and J 3 bases; bases outside gene matches: 4. The CDR3 DNA is TGTGCCAGCAGCCGGACTAGAGAAGAGACCCAGTACTTC. Translation: CASSRTREETQYF. The full variable domain, in which reference TRBV28 and TRBJ2-5 provide the parts outside the CDR3, is DVKVTQSSRYLVKRTGEKVFLECVQDMDHENMFWYRQDPGLGLRLIYFSYDVKMKEKGDIPEGYSVSREKKERFSLILESASTNQTSMYLCASSRTREETQYFGPGTRLLVL.

The chain combines TRBV7-9 with TRBJ2-2; TRBD2 matches 9 bases. Unmatched junction bases numbered 2, after V lost 3 bases and J lost 3 bases. The germline V gene has CDR1 SEHNR and CDR2 FQNEAQ (reference sequence). The CDR3 spans 15 residues. The CDR3: CASSLLAGDTGELFF. The CDR3 nucleotides are TGTGCCAGCAGCTTGTTAGCGGGAGACACCGGGGAGCTGTTTTTT.

In its sample, this clone was seen once. V and J are TRBV18 and TRBJ2-7; a weak D match, TRBD1 (6 bases). The CDR3 sequence is 15 residues long. Between the trimmed V and J ends, which lost 3 bases and 6 bases, there was a span of 18 bases. The germline V gene has CDR1 KGHSH and CDR2 LQKENI. In DNA form, the CDR3 reads TGTGCCAGCTCACCCGCGGACAGCATTATGCCCGAGCAGTACTTC. This sequence encodes CASSPADSIMPEQYF. Supplemented by reference TRBV18 and TRBJ2-7, the full variable domain reads NAGVMQNPRHLVRRRGQEARLRCSPMKGHSHVYWYRQLPEEGLKFMVYLQKENIIDESGMPKERFSAEFPKEGPSILRIQQVVRGDSAAYFCASSPADSIMPEQYFGPGTRLTVT.

This chain uses TRBV5-8 with TRBJ2-4; D may be TRBD1 (5 bases). The germline CDR1 and CDR2 sequences are SGHTS and YDEGEE. The CDR3 consists of 13 residues. Trimming left V 3 bases short and J 14 bases short, with 18 bases between. CDR3 sequence reads: CASSSHGHPREYF. The CDR3 DNA sequence: TGTGCCAGCAGCTCACACGGACACCCTAGGGAGTACTTC.

The V gene is TRBV11-2, the J gene TRBJ2-2; D is unclear. V was trimmed by 8 bases and J by 1 base, leaving 5 bases between them. The CDR3 is 12 residues long. CDR1 is SGHAT, CDR2 FQNNGV, per germline. The CDR3 DNA is TGTGCCAGCTCCATGAACACCGGGGAGCTGTTTTTT. Amino acids: CASSMNTGELFF.

This clone was counted only a few times. The chain has TRBV5-1 and TRBJ2-5, with 13 bases that match TRBD2. Germline-derived CDR1 and CDR2 are SGHRS and YFSETQ. CDR3 length: 18 residues. J gave up 5 bases and V 4 bases, and 14 bases lay outside the gene matches. The CDR3 loop reads CASSIRTSGSKGVETQYF. CDR3 sequence (DNA): TGCGCCAGCAGCATCAGGACTAGCGGGAGTAAGGGGGTGGAGACCCAGTACTTC.